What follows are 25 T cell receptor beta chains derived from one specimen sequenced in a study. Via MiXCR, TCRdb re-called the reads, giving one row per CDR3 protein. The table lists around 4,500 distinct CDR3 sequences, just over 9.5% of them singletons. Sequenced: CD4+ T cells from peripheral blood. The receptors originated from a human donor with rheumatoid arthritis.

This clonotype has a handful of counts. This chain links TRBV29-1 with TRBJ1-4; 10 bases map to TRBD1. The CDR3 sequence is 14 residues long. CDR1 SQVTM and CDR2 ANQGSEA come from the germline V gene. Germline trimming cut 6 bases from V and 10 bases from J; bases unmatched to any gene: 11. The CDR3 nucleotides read TGCAGCGTCGGGGGGGGGACAGGGGCGGCAAAACTGTTTTTT. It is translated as CSVGGGTGAAKLFF. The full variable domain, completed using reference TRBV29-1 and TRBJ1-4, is SAVISQKPSRDICQRGTSLTIQCQVDSQVTMMFWYRQQPGQSLTLIATANQGSEATYESGFVIDKFPISRPNLTFSTLTVSNMSPEDSSIYLCSVGGGTGAAKLFFGSGTQLSVL.

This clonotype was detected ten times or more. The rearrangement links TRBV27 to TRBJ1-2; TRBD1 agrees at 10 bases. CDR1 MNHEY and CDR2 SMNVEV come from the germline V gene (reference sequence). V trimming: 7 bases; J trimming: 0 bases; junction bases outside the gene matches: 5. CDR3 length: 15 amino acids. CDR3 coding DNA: TGTGCCAGCAAACGCGGACAGGGGGCTAACTATGGCTACACCTTC. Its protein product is CASKRGQGANYGYTF.

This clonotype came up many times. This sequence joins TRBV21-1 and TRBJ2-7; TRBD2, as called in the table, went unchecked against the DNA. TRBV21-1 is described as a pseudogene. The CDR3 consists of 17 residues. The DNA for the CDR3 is TGTGCCAGCAGCAACCCCCAGATGGGCCCGAGCTCCTACGAGCAGTACTTC. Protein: CASSNPQMGPSSYEQYF.

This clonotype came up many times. CDR3 residues: CASSQRGVNTEAFF. The CDR3 nucleotides are TGTGCCAGCAGCCAAAGGGGCGTGAACACTGAAGCTTTCTTT. This chain connects TRBV3-1 to TRBJ1-1; D is possibly TRBD1 (5 bases). V was clipped by 2 bases and J by 0 bases, with 7 bases between them. The CDR3 extends over 14 amino acids. Per germline, CDR1 LGHDT and CDR2 YNNKEL (reference sequence).

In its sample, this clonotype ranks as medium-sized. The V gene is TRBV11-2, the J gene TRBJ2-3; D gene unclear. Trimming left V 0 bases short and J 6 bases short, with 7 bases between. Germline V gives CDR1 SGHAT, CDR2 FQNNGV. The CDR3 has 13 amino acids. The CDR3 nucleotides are TGTGCCAGCAGCTTAGAAAGGCGGGATACGCAGTATTTT. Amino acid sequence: CASSLERRDTQYF.

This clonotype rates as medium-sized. The CDR3 spells CASSFTGGFVEKLFF. The CDR3 DNA follows: TGTGCCAGCAGTTTCACGGGGGGATTCGTAGAAAAACTGTTTTTT. This chain uses TRBV6-1 with TRBJ1-4; a weak D match, TRBD1 (5 bases). CDR1 is MNHNS and CDR2 is SASEGT in the germline V gene. The CDR3 extends over 15 amino acids. Trimming removed 5 bases from V and 8 bases from J, with 18 bases in between.

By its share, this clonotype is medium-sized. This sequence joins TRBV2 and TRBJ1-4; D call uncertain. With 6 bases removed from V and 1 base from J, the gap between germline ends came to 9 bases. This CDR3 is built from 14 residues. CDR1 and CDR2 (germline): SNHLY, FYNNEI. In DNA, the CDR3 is TGTGCCAGCAGGGGAAAATTAACTAATGAAAAACTGTTTTTT. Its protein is CASRGKLTNEKLFF.

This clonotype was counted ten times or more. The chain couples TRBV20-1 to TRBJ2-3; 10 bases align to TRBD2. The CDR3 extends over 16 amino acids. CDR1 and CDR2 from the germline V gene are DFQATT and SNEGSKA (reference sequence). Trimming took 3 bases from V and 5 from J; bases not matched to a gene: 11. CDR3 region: CSASPPLAGVGDTQYF. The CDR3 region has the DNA TGCAGTGCTAGCCCCCCTCTAGCGGGAGTTGGAGATACGCAGTATTTT.

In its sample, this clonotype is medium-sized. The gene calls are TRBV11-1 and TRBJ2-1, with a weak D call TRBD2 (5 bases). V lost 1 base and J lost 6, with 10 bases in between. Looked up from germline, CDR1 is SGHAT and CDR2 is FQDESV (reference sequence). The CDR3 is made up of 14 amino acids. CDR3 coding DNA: TGTGCCAGCAGCTTAGAGGACTTATCCAATGAGCAGTTCTTC. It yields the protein CASSLEDLSNEQFF. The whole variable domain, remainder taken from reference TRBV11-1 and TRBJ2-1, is EAEVAQSPRYKITEKSQAVAFWCDPISGHATLYWYRQILGQGPELLVQFQDESVVDDSQLPKDRFSAERLKGVDSTLKIQPAELGDSAMYLCASSLEDLSNEQFFGPGTRLTVL.

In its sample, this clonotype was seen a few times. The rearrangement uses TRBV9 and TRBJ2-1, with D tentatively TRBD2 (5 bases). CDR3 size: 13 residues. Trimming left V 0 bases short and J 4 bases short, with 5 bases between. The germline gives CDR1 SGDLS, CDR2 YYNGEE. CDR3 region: CASSVAGYNEQFF. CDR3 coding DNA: TGTGCCAGCAGCGTAGCGGGGTACAATGAGCAGTTCTTC.

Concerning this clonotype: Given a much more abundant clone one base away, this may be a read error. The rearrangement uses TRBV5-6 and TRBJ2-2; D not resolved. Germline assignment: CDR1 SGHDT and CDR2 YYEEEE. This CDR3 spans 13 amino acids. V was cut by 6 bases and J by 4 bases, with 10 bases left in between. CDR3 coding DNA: TGTGCCAGCACCCCTTACACCACCGGGGAGCTGTTTTTT. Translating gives CASTPYTTGELFF.

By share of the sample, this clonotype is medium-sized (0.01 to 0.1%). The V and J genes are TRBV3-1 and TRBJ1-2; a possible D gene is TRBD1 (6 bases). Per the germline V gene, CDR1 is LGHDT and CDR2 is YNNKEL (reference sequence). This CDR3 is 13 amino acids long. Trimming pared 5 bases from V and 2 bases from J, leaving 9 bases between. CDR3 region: CASSTTGNYGYTF. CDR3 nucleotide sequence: TGTGCCAGCAGCACGACAGGAAACTATGGCTACACCTTC.

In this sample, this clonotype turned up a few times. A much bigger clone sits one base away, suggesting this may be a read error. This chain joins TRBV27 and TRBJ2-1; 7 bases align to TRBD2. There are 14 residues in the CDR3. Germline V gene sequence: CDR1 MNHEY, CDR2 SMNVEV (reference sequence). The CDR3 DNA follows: TGTACCAGCAGTTTAACTAGCGTGAACAATGAGCAGTTCTTC. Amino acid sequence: CTSSLTSVNNEQFF.

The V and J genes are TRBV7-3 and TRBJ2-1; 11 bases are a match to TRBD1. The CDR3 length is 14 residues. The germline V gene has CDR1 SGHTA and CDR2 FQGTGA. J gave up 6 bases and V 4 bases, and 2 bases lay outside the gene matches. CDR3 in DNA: TGTGCCAGCAGCTCGGGACAGGGGGTCAATGAGCAGTTCTTC. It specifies CASSSGQGVNEQFF.

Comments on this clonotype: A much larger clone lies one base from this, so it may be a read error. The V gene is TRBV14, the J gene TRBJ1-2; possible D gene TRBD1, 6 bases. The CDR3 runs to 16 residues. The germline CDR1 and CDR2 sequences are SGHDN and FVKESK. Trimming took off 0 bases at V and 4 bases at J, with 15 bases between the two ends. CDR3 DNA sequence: TGTGCCAGCAGCCAAGAAGGGGCACAGGGTGTCTATGGCTACACCTTC. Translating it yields CASSQEGAQGVYGYTF.

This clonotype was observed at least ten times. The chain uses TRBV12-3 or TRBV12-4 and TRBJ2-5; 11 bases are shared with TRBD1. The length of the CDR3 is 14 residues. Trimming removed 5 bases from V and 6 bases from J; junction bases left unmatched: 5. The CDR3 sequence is CASSPGQGAKTQYF. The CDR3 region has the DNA TGTGCCAGCAGTCCCGGACAGGGGGCGAAGACCCAGTACTTC.

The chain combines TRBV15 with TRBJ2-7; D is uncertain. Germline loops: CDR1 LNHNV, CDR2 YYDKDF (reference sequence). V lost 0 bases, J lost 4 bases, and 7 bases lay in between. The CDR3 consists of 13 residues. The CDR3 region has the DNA TGTGCCACCAGCAGAGAAAAAGGATACGAGCAGTACTTC. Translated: CATSREKGYEQYF.

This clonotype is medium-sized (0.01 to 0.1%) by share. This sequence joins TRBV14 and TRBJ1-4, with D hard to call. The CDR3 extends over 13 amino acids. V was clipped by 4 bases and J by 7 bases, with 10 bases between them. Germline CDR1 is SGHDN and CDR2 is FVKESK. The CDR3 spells CASSLDGFEKLFF. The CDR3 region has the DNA TGTGCCAGCAGCCTGGACGGCTTTGAAAAACTGTTTTTT.

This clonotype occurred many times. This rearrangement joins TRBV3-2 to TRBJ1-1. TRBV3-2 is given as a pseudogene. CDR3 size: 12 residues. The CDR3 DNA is TGTGCCAGCAGCCTCCAGGAGGCCGAAGCTTTCTTT. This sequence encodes CASSLQEAEAFF.

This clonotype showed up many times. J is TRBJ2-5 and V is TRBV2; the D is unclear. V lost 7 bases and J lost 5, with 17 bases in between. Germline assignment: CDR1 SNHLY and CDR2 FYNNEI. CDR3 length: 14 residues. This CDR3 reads CASMEFGILETQYF. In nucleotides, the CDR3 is TGTGCCAGCATGGAGTTCGGAATCCTGGAGACCCAGTACTTC.

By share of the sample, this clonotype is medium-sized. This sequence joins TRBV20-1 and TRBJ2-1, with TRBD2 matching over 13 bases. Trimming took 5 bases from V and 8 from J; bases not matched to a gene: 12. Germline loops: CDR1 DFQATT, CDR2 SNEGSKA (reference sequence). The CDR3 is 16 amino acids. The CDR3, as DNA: TGCAGTGCTTCCGGGACTAGCGGGATTGACCGGGATGAGCAGTTCTTC. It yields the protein CSASGTSGIDRDEQFF.

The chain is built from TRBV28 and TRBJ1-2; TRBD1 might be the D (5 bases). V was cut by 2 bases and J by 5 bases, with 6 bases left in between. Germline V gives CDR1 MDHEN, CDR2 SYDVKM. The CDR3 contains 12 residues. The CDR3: CASSLRGYGYTF. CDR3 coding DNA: TGTGCCAGCAGTTTAAGGGGTTATGGCTACACCTTC.

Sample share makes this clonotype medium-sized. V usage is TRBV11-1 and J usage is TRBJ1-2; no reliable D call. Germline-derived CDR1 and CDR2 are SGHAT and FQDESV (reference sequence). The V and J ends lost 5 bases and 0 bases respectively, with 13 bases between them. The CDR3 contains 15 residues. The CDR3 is CASSAYVGANYGYTF. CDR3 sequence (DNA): TGTGCCAGCAGCGCTTATGTGGGAGCTAACTATGGCTACACCTTC.

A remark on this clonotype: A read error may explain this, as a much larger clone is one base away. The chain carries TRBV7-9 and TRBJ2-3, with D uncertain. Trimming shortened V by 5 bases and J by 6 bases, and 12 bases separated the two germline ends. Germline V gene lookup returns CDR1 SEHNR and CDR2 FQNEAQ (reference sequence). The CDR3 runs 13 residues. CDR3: CASSHKVGDTQYF. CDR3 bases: TGTGCCAGCAGCCATAAGGTGGGGGATACGCAGTATTTT.

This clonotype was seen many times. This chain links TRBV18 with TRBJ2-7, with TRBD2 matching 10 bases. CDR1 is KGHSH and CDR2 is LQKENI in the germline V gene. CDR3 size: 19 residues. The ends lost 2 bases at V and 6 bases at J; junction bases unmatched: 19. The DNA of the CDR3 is TGTGCCAGCTCACCAGCAACTGGTCTAGCGGGAGTAGTAAGGGGCGAGCAGTACTTC. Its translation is CASSPATGLAGVVRGEQYF.